The 24 T cell receptor beta chains given below trace back to one sample, sequenced in a study of cytomegalovirus exposure and HLA in healthy donors. The repertoire was sequenced with immunoSEQ multiplex PCR; TCRdb's copy has only in-frame clones and lacks some. The sample records 230,000 or so clones, around nine tenths being singletons. Sequencing input: PBMCs. Receptor source: a woman aged 18-29 years in good health and CMV-seronegative.

The rearrangement uses TRBV25-1 and TRBJ2-6; a possible D gene is TRBD1 (6 bases). Germline assignment: CDR1 MGHDK and CDR2 SYGVNS. Trimming took 3 bases from V and 4 from J, leaving 10 bases between them. The CDR3 sequence is 15 residues long. This CDR3 is CASSEGARGANVLTF. The CDR3 DNA is TGTGCCAGCAGTGAGGGGGCACGGGGGGCCAACGTCCTGACTTTC.

V gene TRBV5-1 combines with J gene TRBJ2-5; 11 bases align to TRBD1. Per germline, CDR1 SGHRS and CDR2 YFSETQ. This CDR3 has 14 residues. The ends lost 7 bases at V and 5 bases at J; junction bases unmatched: 7. This CDR3 reads CASGGTGGSETQYF. The CDR3 DNA follows: TGCGCCAGCGGAGGGACAGGGGGAAGCGAGACCCAGTACTTC.

The CDR3 sequence: CASSPVTVGYEQYF. For the CDR3, the DNA is TGTGCCAGCAGTCCGGTGACAGTGGGGTACGAGCAGTACTTC. This chain connects TRBV27 to TRBJ2-7; possibly TRBD1 for D (5 bases). The V gene lost 5 bases and the J gene lost 4 bases, with 15 bases spanning the gap. Germline V gene lookup returns CDR1 MNHEY and CDR2 SMNVEV (reference sequence). The CDR3 covers 14 residues.

A single count supports this clone. The rearrangement uses TRBV9 and TRBJ1-4; D is uncertain. The CDR3 totals 17 residues. Germline loops: CDR1 SGDLS, CDR2 YYNGEE. V was clipped by 0 bases and J by 8 bases, with 20 bases between them. The CDR3 loop reads CASSVDEGTSFREKLFF. The CDR3 DNA reads as TGTGCCAGCAGCGTAGATGAGGGAACCAGCTTTCGGGAAAAACTGTTTTTT.

A few counts support this clone. The gene calls are TRBV27 and TRBJ2-2; maybe TRBD1 (5 bases). CDR3 length: 14 residues. V lost 5 bases, J lost 6 bases, and 13 bases lay in between. Looked up from germline, CDR1 is MNHEY and CDR2 is SMNVEV (reference sequence). CDR3: CASSITQGSGELFF. For the CDR3, the DNA is TGTGCCAGCAGTATCACTCAGGGCTCCGGGGAGCTGTTTTTT.

The V gene is TRBV2, the J gene TRBJ1-5; 7 nucleotides line up with TRBD1. CDR1 is SNHLY, CDR2 FYNNEI, per germline. V trimming: 6 bases; J trimming: 5 bases; junction bases outside the gene matches: 7. The length of the CDR3 is 14 residues. CDR3 nucleotides: TGTGCCAGCAGCGCACAGGGGCCCGATCAGCCCCAGCATTTT. It yields the protein CASSAQGPDQPQHF.

The rearrangement joins TRBV5-1 to TRBJ2-1; 7 nucleotides line up with TRBD1. CDR1 SGHRS and CDR2 YFSETQ come from the germline V gene. After removal of 5 bases from V and 0 bases from J, the junction contained 5 bases not matched to a gene. The CDR3 runs to 15 residues. CDR3 nucleotide sequence: TGCGCCAGCAGGGGGGACAGTAGCTCCTACAATGAGCAGTTCTTC. The encoded protein is CASRGDSSSYNEQFF. The full variable domain, in which reference TRBV5-1 and TRBJ2-1 provide the parts outside the CDR3, is KAGVTQTPRYLIKTRGQQVTLSCSPISGHRSVSWYQQTPGQGLQFLFEYFSETQRNKGNFPGRFSGRQFSNSRSEMNVSTLELGDSALYLCASRGDSSSYNEQFFGPGTRLTVL.

The chain employs TRBV5-6 and TRBJ1-2, with D unresolved. V shed 0 bases and J shed 6 bases, with 18 bases lying between them. Germline assignment: CDR1 SGHDT and CDR2 YYEEEE. The CDR3 totals 16 residues. This CDR3 reads CASSLEEGRGRNGYTF. In DNA form, the CDR3 reads TGTGCCAGCAGCTTGGAGGAGGGCCGAGGGAGGAATGGCTACACCTTC. Based on the CDR3 plus reference TRBV5-6 and TRBJ1-2, the full variable domain is DAGVTQSPTHLIKTRGQQVTLRCSPKSGHDTVSWYQQALGQGPQFIFQYYEEEERQRGNFPDRFSGHQFPNYSSELNVNALLLGDSALYLCASSLEEGRGRNGYTFGSGTRLTVV.

The rearrangement joins TRBV6-5 to TRBJ1-4; D unresolved. The CDR3 extends over 15 amino acids. Germline assignment: CDR1 MNHEY and CDR2 SVGAGI. The V and J ends lost 6 bases and 0 bases respectively, with 11 bases between them. CDR3 bases: TGTGCCAGCAGCCCCCGCGCGGCAACTAATGAAAAACTGTTTTTT. Translated, it gives CASSPRAATNEKLFF.

This chain joins TRBV4-1 and TRBJ1-4; D is perhaps TRBD1 (6 bases). There are 16 residues in the CDR3. Germline assignment: CDR1 MGHRA and CDR2 YSYEKL. The V and J ends lost 6 bases and 4 bases respectively, with 18 bases between them. The DNA of the CDR3 is TGCGCCAGCAGGGGGGAGCGGGGCAGGGGTAATGAAAAACTGTTTTTT. This translates into CASRGERGRGNEKLFF.

This chain joins TRBV7-2 and TRBJ2-7, with D perhaps TRBD2 (5 bases). Germline CDR1 SGHTA, CDR2 FQGNSA. The CDR3 has 15 residues. V was trimmed by 0 bases and J by 0 bases, leaving 9 bases between them. CDR3 amino acids: CASSLARVSSYEQYF. CDR3 DNA: TGTGCCAGCAGCTTAGCGAGGGTTAGCTCCTACGAGCAGTACTTC.

This chain connects TRBV29-1 to TRBJ2-5, with D maybe TRBD1 (7 bases). Germline assignment: CDR1 SQVTM and CDR2 ANQGSEA. This CDR3 comprises 15 residues. V was trimmed by 6 bases and J by 5 bases, leaving 22 bases between them. CDR3 amino acids: CSVAPRGDRSETQYF. CDR3 DNA sequence: TGCAGCGTGGCCCCCAGGGGGGATAGATCGGAGACCCAGTACTTC. Together with reference TRBV29-1 and TRBJ2-5, the CDR3 gives the full variable domain: SAVISQKPSRDICQRGTSLTIQCQVDSQVTMMFWYRQQPGQSLTLIATANQGSEATYESGFVIDKFPISRPNLTFSTLTVSNMSPEDSSIYLCSVAPRGDRSETQYFGPGTRLLVL.

The chain combines TRBV27 with TRBJ2-3; TRBD1 might be the D (5 bases). The germline V gene encodes CDR1 MNHEY and CDR2 SMNVEV (reference sequence). The V gene lost 6 bases and the J gene lost 3 bases, with 7 bases spanning the gap. The CDR3 contains 12 residues. The CDR3 bases are TGTGCCAGCAGCCACAGGACAGATACGCAGTATTTT. It translates to CASSHRTDTQYF.

In the case of this clone: Other DNA sequences in this specimen translate into the identical CDR3. The rearrangement joins TRBV27 to TRBJ1-1, with TRBD1 identical over 7 bases. V lost 5 bases, J lost 1 base, and 4 bases stayed unmatched. The CDR3 is 14 amino acids. Germline lookup yields CDR1 MNHEY and CDR2 SMNVEV (reference sequence). CDR3 coding DNA: TGTGCCAGCAGTCTGAGGGGGCCGAACACTGAAGCTTTCTTT. Translated: CASSLRGPNTEAFF.

This clone has just one count. The genes are TRBV2 and TRBJ2-5; 7 bases match TRBD2. This CDR3 has 15 amino acids. The ends lost 3 bases at V and 6 bases at J; junction bases unmatched: 10. Per the germline V gene, CDR1 is SNHLY and CDR2 is FYNNEI. CDR3 bases: TGTGCCAGCAGTGAGGGGGGGATCATCCGAAAGACCCAGTACTTC. It specifies CASSEGGIIRKTQYF.

The rearrangement uses TRBV11-2 and TRBJ2-3; 12 nucleotides line up with TRBD2. Germline-derived CDR1 and CDR2 are SGHAT and FQNNGV. The CDR3 totals 17 residues. J was trimmed by 5 bases and V by 5 bases; bases with no gene match: 11. The CDR3 sequence: CASSNSPLAGGGDTQYF. CDR3 sequence (DNA): TGTGCCAGCAGCAATAGCCCCCTAGCGGGAGGGGGAGATACGCAGTATTTT.

The chain joins TRBV9 to TRBJ1-5, with D perhaps matching TRBD1 (5 bases). Trimming shortened V by 0 bases and J by 5 bases, and 9 bases separated the two germline ends. Germline lookup yields CDR1 SGDLS and CDR2 YYNGEE. This CDR3 comprises 14 residues. The CDR3 nucleotides are TGTGCCAGCAGCGTAGATCAGGGTTATCAGCCCCAGCATTTT. Protein sequence: CASSVDQGYQPQHF.

In this sample, this clone turned up a few times. The V gene is TRBV4-1, the J gene TRBJ1-2; perhaps TRBD1 as D (5 bases). The CDR3 length is 13 residues. The V end lost 3 bases, the J end lost 10 bases, and 15 bases lay between the germline ends. Germline V gene sequence: CDR1 MGHRA, CDR2 YSYEKL. CDR3 protein: CASSQANHRLYTF. The CDR3 DNA reads as TGCGCCAGCAGCCAGGCCAACCACAGGCTCTACACCTTC.

This clone was counted at least ten times. This chain connects TRBV5-1 to TRBJ2-7; no clear D. The germline V gene has CDR1 SGHRS and CDR2 YFSETQ. Trimming removed 1 base from V and 4 bases from J, with 24 bases in between. There are 18 residues in the CDR3. The CDR3 DNA reads as TGCGCCAGCAGCTTGTCACCTCCCCCGTCTAGTTTCGTTTACGAGCAGTACTTC. Its translation is CASSLSPPPSSFVYEQYF.

The chain recombines TRBV30 with TRBJ2-3; D uncertain. Germline V gives CDR1 GTSNPN, CDR2 SVGIG (reference sequence). The V end lost 0 bases, the J end lost 5 bases, and 9 bases lay between the germline ends. The CDR3 length is 13 residues. The CDR3 region has the DNA TGTGCCTGGAGTGTACAGCCACGAGATACGCAGTATTTT. The encoded protein is CAWSVQPRDTQYF.

The chain uses TRBV6-1 and TRBJ2-3; the match to TRBD1 covers 7 bases. V lost 0 bases and J lost 0; bases outside the gene matches: 15. This CDR3 has 20 residues. From germline, CDR1 is MNHNS and CDR2 SASEGT. Here the CDR3 DNA reads TGTGCCAGCAGTGAAGCGCTTCGTCCTTGGACAGGAGCTAGCACAGATACGCAGTATTTT. This sequence encodes CASSEALRPWTGASTDTQYF.

The V call is TRBV30, the J call TRBJ1-5; D perhaps matches TRBD1 (5 bases). Trimming removed 4 bases from V and 3 bases from J, with 13 bases in between. Per germline, CDR1 GTSNPN and CDR2 SVGIG (reference sequence). This CDR3 spans 14 amino acids. The CDR3 here is CAWKPPGHNQPQHF. The CDR3 coding sequence is TGTGCCTGGAAACCTCCAGGGCACAATCAGCCCCAGCATTTT. The full variable domain, in which reference TRBV30 and TRBJ1-5 provide the parts outside the CDR3, is SQTIHQWPATLVQPVGSPLSLECTVEGTSNPNLYWYRQAAGRGLQLLFYSVGIGQISSEVPQNLSASRPQDRQFILSSKKLLLSDSGFYLCAWKPPGHNQPQHFGDGTRLSIL.

This chain connects TRBV18 to TRBJ1-5; D might be TRBD1 (5 bases). CDR3 length: 15 residues. In germline, CDR1 is KGHSH, CDR2 LQKENI. Trimming shortened V by 0 bases and J by 4 bases, and 10 bases separated the two germline ends. CDR3 DNA: TGTGCCAGCTCACCACCAGGGGACTGGAATCAGCCCCAGCATTTT. Translation gives CASSPPGDWNQPQHF.

The chain is built from TRBV11-2 and TRBJ2-5; TRBD2 might be the D (5 bases). CDR1 is SGHAT, CDR2 FQNNGV, per germline. Trimming shortened V by 2 bases and J by 4 bases, and 11 bases separated the two germline ends. CDR3 length: 14 amino acids. The DNA for the CDR3 is TGTGCCAGCAGCTTAAGGCTAGCTGGAGAGACCCAGTACTTC. Its protein is CASSLRLAGETQYF.